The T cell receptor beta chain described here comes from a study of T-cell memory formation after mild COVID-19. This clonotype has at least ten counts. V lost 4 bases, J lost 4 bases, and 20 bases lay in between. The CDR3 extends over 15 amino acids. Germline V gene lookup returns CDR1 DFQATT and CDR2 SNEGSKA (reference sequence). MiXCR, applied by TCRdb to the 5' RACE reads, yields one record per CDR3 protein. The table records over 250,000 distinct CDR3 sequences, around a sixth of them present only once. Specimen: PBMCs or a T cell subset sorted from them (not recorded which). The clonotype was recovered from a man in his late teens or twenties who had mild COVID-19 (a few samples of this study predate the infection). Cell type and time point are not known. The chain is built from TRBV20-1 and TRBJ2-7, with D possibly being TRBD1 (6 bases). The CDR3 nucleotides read TGCAGTGCTACCGCCGGGACATCGAACCATTACGAGCAGTACGTC. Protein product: CSATAGTSNHYEQYV.